Listed below are T cell receptor beta chains from one sample, sequenced in a study of shared clonotypes between healthy human individuals. TCRdb's copy holds only in-frame clones and misses some; the assay was immunoSEQ multiplex PCR. The table has under 1,100,000 clones, around 75% seen once. The sequencing sample was made of memory CD4+ T cells sorted from blood. The receptors shown here come from a man in his late teens or twenties in good health. CDR3s include the opening cysteine and the closing phenylalanine or tryptophan. Each record gives: J gene, V gene, D gene, clone size, CDR3 DNA, CDR3 protein. The D gene is left open where the match is weak. Rows may omit the clone size; those that give it use once, few, many or a size class.

J: TRBJ2-7; V: TRBV2; D: NA; size: NA; DNA: TGTGCCAGCAGGGCCGTAGGAGTCTATGAGCAGTACTTC; CDR3: CASRAVGVYEQYF
J: TRBJ2-3; V: TRBV5-4; D: TRBD1; size: NA; DNA: TGTGCCAGCACCTTCGGGCAGGGGGCAGGGGATACGCAGTATTTT; CDR3: CASTFGQGAGDTQYF
J: TRBJ1-1; V: TRBV7-9; D: NA; size: few; DNA: TGTGCCAGTTCGAGAGGGGCCATGGGCACTGAAGCTTTCTTT; CDR3: CASSRGAMGTEAFF
J: TRBJ1-6; V: TRBV18; D: NA; size: NA; DNA: TGTGCCAGCTCAACCACAGGGTATAATTCACCCCTCCACTTT; CDR3: CASSTTGYNSPLHF
J: TRBJ1-3; V: TRBV5-5; D: TRBD1; size: NA; DNA: TGTGCCAGCAGCTTGGTACCAGGGGGTGGAAACACCATATATTTT; CDR3: CASSLVPGGGNTIYF
J: TRBJ2-7; V: TRBV14; D: NA; size: NA; DNA: TGTGCCAGCAGCCAAGATGGGAGGTCCGAGAATGAGCAGTACTTC; CDR3: CASSQDGRSENEQYF
J: TRBJ1-4; V: TRBV19; D: NA; size: once; DNA: TGTGCCAGTAGCCCTGGGACACTTCGGGGCCTTAATGAAAAACTGTTTTTT; CDR3: CASSPGTLRGLNEKLFF
J: TRBJ2-3; V: TRBV5-8; D: TRBD2; size: NA; DNA: TGTGCCAGCAGCTTTTCCGGGACTAGCGGGGGCGCAGATACGCAGTATTTT; CDR3: CASSFSGTSGGADTQYF
J: TRBJ2-7; V: TRBV6-6; D: NA; size: NA; DNA: TGTGCCAGCATAGGGACGGACTCACTATTTGCCTACGAGCAGTACTTC; CDR3: CASIGTDSLFAYEQYF
J: TRBJ2-1; V: TRBV5-5; D: TRBD2; size: NA; DNA: TGTGCCAGCAGCTTCCCCGGGACTACCGAACCGCGCTCCTACAATGAGCAGTTCTTC; CDR3: CASSFPGTTEPRSYNEQFF
J: TRBJ2-3; V: TRBV5-5; D: NA; size: NA; DNA: TGTGCCAGCAGCTGGAAAGGCACAGATACGCAGTATTTT; CDR3: CASSWKGTDTQYF
J: TRBJ2-2; V: TRBV7-2; D: TRBD2; size: NA; DNA: TGTGCCAGCAGCTTGAGGACACTAGCGGGAACCGGGGAGCTGTTTTTT; CDR3: CASSLRTLAGTGELFF
J: TRBJ1-6; V: TRBV25-1; D: TRBD1; size: NA; DNA: TGTGCCAGCAGTGAATCGGACAGGGTTTGGTCACCCCTCCACTTT; CDR3: CASSESDRVWSPLHF
J: TRBJ2-3; V: TRBV18; D: TRBD1; size: NA; DNA: TGTGCCAGCTCACCACAGGGGGCGAACGGAGATACGCAGTATTTT; CDR3: CASSPQGANGDTQYF
J: TRBJ2-3; V: TRBV10-3; D: NA; size: NA; DNA: TGTGCCATCAGTGAGGGGGGTACAGATACGCAGTATTTT; CDR3: CAISEGGTDTQYF
J: TRBJ2-2; V: TRBV4-1; D: NA; size: NA; DNA: TGCGCCAGCAGCCAAACGACAATCCGGGAGCTGTTTTTT; CDR3: CASSQTTIRELFF
J: TRBJ2-5; V: TRBV11-2; D: NA; size: NA; DNA: TGTGCCAGCAGCCGTATCACAGGGACGTTTCGCGAGACCCAGTACTTC; CDR3: CASSRITGTFRETQYF
J: TRBJ1-5; V: TRBV5-6; D: TRBD1; size: NA; DNA: TGTGCCAGCAGCTTGGCGGCGGGACAGGGCTATCAGCCCCAGCATTTT; CDR3: CASSLAAGQGYQPQHF
J: TRBJ2-7; V: TRBV10-3; D: TRBD2; size: NA; DNA: TGTGCCATCAGTGAGTCTCGGGGGGGATCCTACGAGCAGTACTTC; CDR3: CAISESRGGSYEQYF
J: TRBJ2-1; V: TRBV18; D: NA; size: NA; DNA: TGTGCCAGCTCACCACCGAAACACTCCTACAATGAGCAGTTCTTC; CDR3: CASSPPKHSYNEQFF
J: TRBJ1-2; V: TRBV5-6; D: NA; size: NA; DNA: TGTGCCAGCAGCTTGAATGCACCAGGGAGTAACTATGGCTACACCTTC; CDR3: CASSLNAPGSNYGYTF
J: TRBJ1-5; V: TRBV19; D: NA; size: NA; DNA: TGTGCCAGTTGCATGGCCAGCAATCAGCCCCAGCATTTT; CDR3: CASCMASNQPQHF
J: TRBJ2-6; V: TRBV10-3; D: NA; size: few; DNA: TGTGCCACTCGGGACACCCCGCATTCTGGGGCCAACGTCCTGACTTTC; CDR3: CATRDTPHSGANVLTF
J: TRBJ2-2; V: TRBV5-1; D: NA; size: NA; DNA: TGCGCCAGCTGCACCGGGACGGAAAACACCGGGGAGCTGTTTTTT; CDR3: CASCTGTENTGELFF
J: TRBJ1-5; V: TRBV7-2; D: NA; size: NA; DNA: TGCCTACATCAGCCCCAGCATTTT; CDR3: CLHQPQHF
J: TRBJ1-1; V: TRBV30; D: NA; size: few; DNA: TGTGCCTGGAGTGTAGGAGGGAACACTGAAGCTTTCTTT; CDR3: CAWSVGGNTEAFF
J: TRBJ1-5; V: TRBV5-4; D: NA; size: NA; DNA: TGTGCCAGCAGCTTGGATAACAATCAGCCCCAGCATTTT; CDR3: CASSLDNNQPQHF
J: TRBJ1-1; V: TRBV2; D: TRBD1; size: once; DNA: TGTGCCAGCAGTGCTCAGGGGGGGAACACTGAAGCTTTCTTT; CDR3: CASSAQGGNTEAFF
J: TRBJ2-5; V: TRBV6-1; D: TRBD2; size: NA; DNA: TGTGCCAGCAGAGCCGCCGGGACTACCCAAGAGACCCAGTACTTC; CDR3: CASRAAGTTQETQYF
J: TRBJ1-3; V: TRBV28; D: NA; size: few; DNA: TGTGCCAGCAGTTTACTCGGGACTGGAAACACCATATATTTT; CDR3: CASSLLGTGNTIYF
J: TRBJ2-7; V: TRBV7-2; D: NA; size: once; DNA: TGTGCCAGCAGCTCTAGGGGTGGGACTGGATGTCGGGAGCAGTACTTC; CDR3: CASSSRGGTGCREQYF
J: TRBJ1-2; V: TRBV6-5; D: NA; size: NA; DNA: TGTGCCAGCAGGGACGCCAGGGGAGGGAACTATGGCTACACCTTC; CDR3: CASRDARGGNYGYTF
J: TRBJ2-2; V: TRBV4-3; D: NA; size: NA; DNA: TGCGCCAGCAGCCAAGGCGCCGGGCTAGCGCCCACCGGGGAGCTGTTTTTT; CDR3: CASSQGAGLAPTGELFF
J: TRBJ2-5; V: TRBV7-3; D: NA; size: NA; DNA: TGTGCCAGCAGCTCGCGTGAGGGAGAGACCCAGTACTTC; CDR3: CASSSREGETQYF
J: TRBJ2-5; V: TRBV5-8; D: NA; size: NA; DNA: TGTGCCAGCAGCTTTACGTCGGAGACCCAGTACTTC; CDR3: CASSFTSETQYF
J: TRBJ1-6; V: TRBV6-5; D: NA; size: NA; DNA: TGTGCCAGCAGTCGCGGGGAGGTTAATTCACCCCTCCACTTT; CDR3: CASSRGEVNSPLHF
J: TRBJ1-2; V: TRBV28; D: NA; size: few; DNA: TGTGCCAGCAGCCGGGGGGGGCATAACGATGGCTACACCTTC; CDR3: CASSRGGHNDGYTF
J: TRBJ2-1; V: TRBV6-5; D: TRBD2; size: NA; DNA: TGTGCCAGCAGTTCCTATACTAGCGGGAGAAATAATGAGCAGTTCTTC; CDR3: CASSSYTSGRNNEQFF
J: TRBJ2-5; V: TRBV5-1; D: NA; size: NA; DNA: TGCGCCAGCAGCTTGGGCAGGACCCCAGAGACCCAGTACTTC; CDR3: CASSLGRTPETQYF